Listed below are T cell receptor beta chains from one sample, sequenced in a study of T cell responses to AZD1222 COVID-19 vaccine. The method was immunoSEQ multiplex PCR; TCRdb's version includes in-frame clones alone and lacks a portion of them. Counted here are roughly 50,000 clones, more than 80% occurring once; the ten biggest clones make up about 14%. This sample comprised peripheral blood, obtained 28 days after the second AZD1222 dose. The receptors shown here come from an adult who received the AZD1222 COVID-19 vaccine. CDR3s include the opening cysteine and the closing phenylalanine or tryptophan. Fields, in order: clone size, V gene, D gene, J gene, CDR3 protein, CDR3 DNA. D genes are given only for firm matches. A row's size may be missing; if present it is once, few, many or a size class.

.,TRBV30,TRBD1,TRBJ1-5,CAWSLSLGGGNQPQHF,TGTGCCTGGAGTCTGTCTTTAGGGGGCGGCAATCAGCCCCAGCATTTT
.,TRBV5-8,.,TRBJ1-5,CASSPTGRSNQPQHF,TGTGCCAGCAGCCCCACAGGGAGAAGCAATCAGCCCCAGCATTTT
.,TRBV12-3/TRBV12-4,TRBD1,TRBJ1-1,CASSFGQGRAFF,TGTGCCAGCAGTTTTGGACAGGGAAGAGCTTTCTTT
.,TRBV2,TRBD2,TRBJ2-1,CASKLAGGGYNEQFF,TGTGCCAGCAAATTAGCGGGAGGGGGTTACAATGAGCAGTTCTTC
.,TRBV5-8,.,TRBJ1-4,CASSQIKAGIEKLFF,TGTGCCAGCAGCCAGATTAAGGCTGGAATTGAAAAACTGTTTTTT
.,TRBV30,.,TRBJ1-2,CAWSPDGGAGGYTF,TGTGCCTGGAGTCCGGATGGGGGGGCTGGAGGCTACACCTTC
.,TRBV11-2,TRBD2,TRBJ2-1,CASSPRLAGGRLEQFF,TGTGCCAGCAGCCCCCGACTAGCGGGAGGCCGCCTTGAGCAGTTCTTC
once,TRBV6-4,TRBD2,TRBJ2-2,CASRRGPGLANPGELFF,TGTGCCAGCAGGCGGGGACCGGGACTAGCAAATCCCGGGGAGCTGTTTTTT
.,TRBV5-1,.,TRBJ1-3,CASSLAGWGPLGNTIYF,TGCGCCAGCAGCTTGGCCGGATGGGGTCCTCTCGGAAACACCATATATTTT
.,TRBV20-1,.,TRBJ2-5,CSASQRQETQYF,TGCAGTGCTAGTCAGCGGCAAGAGACCCAGTACTTC
.,TRBV29-1,.,TRBJ2-3,CSARAPSANSLSTDTQYF,TGCAGCGCCCGGGCCCCTAGCGCTAATTCCCTCAGCACAGATACGCAGTATTTT
.,TRBV4-1,.,TRBJ2-7,CASSQGTRDGLYEQYF,TGCGCCAGCAGCCAAGGGACCCGGGACGGGCTCTACGAGCAGTACTTC
.,TRBV30,.,TRBJ1-3,CAWSARSGNTMYF,TGTGCCTGGAGCGCCCGTTCTGGAAACACCATGTATTTT
.,TRBV30,.,TRBJ1-1,CAWSRQGNTEAFF,TGTGCCTGGAGCCGTCAGGGGAACACTGAAGCTTTCTTT
.,TRBV7-2,.,TRBJ1-5,CASSPQGNEPQHF,TGTGCCAGCAGTCCCCAGGGGAATGAGCCCCAGCATTTT
.,TRBV6-5,.,TRBJ1-1,CAANWGREAFF,TGTGCCGCAAACTGGGGCCGTGAAGCTTTCTTT
.,TRBV5-1,.,TRBJ2-5,CASSLGGVPQETQYF,TGCGCCAGCAGCTTGGGAGGGGTCCCACAAGAGACCCAGTACTTC
.,TRBV7-2,.,TRBJ2-5,CASSPSLQETQYF,TGTGCCAGCAGCCCGTCCCTCCAAGAGACCCAGTACTTC
once,TRBV6-1,.,TRBJ1-1,CASSDSITEAFF,TGTGCCAGCAGTGACAGTATCACTGAAGCCTTCTTT
.,TRBV13,TRBD1,TRBJ1-1,CASSSSGTGANEAFF,TGTGCCAGCAGCTCCTCCGGGACAGGGGCAAATGAAGCTTTCTTT
.,TRBV5-1,TRBD2,TRBJ2-1,CASRQTSGEYNEQFF,TGCGCCAGCAGGCAAACTAGCGGGGAATACAATGAGCAGTTCTTC
.,TRBV23-1,.,TRBJ1-5,CASSQSRGPGTLNQPQHF,TGCGCCAGCAGTCAATCGAGGGGACCCGGGACTCTAAATCAGCCCCAGCATTTT
medium-sized,TRBV7-2,.,TRBJ1-5,CASSLAGGSGQPQHF,TGTGCCAGCAGCTTAGCAGGAGGGTCGGGTCAGCCCCAGCATTTT
.,TRBV19,.,TRBJ1-5,CASSTGRLNQPQHF,TGTGCCAGTAGTACGGGACGACTCAATCAGCCCCAGCATTTT
few,TRBV10-3,.,TRBJ1-6,CAISEMVNSPLHF,TGTGCCATCAGTGAGATGGTGAATTCACCCCTCCACTTT